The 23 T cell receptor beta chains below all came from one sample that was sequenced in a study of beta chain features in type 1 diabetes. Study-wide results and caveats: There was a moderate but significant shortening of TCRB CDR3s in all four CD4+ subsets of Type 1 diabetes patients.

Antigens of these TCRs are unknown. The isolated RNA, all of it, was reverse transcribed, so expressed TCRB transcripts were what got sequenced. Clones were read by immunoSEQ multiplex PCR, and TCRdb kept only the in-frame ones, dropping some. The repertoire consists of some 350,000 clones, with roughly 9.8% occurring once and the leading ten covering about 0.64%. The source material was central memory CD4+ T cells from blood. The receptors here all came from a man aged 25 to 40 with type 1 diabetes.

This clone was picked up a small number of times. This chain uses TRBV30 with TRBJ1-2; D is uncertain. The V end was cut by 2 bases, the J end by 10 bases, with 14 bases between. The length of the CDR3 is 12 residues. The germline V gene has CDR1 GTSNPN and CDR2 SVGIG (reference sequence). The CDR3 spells CAWSFNQEHYTF. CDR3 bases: TGTGCCTGGAGTTTCAACCAGGAGCACTACACCTTC.

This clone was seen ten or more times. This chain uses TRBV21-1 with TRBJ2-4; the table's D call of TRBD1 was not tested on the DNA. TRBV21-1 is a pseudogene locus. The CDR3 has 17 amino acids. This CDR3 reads CASRVPPGHSAKNIQYF. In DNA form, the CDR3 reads TGTGCCAGCAGGGTCCCTCCGGGACATTCGGCCAAAAACATTCAGTACTTC.

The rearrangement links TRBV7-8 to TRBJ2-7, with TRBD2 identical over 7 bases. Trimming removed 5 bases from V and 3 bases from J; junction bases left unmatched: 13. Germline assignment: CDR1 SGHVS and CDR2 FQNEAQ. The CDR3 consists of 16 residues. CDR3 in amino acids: CASSPYLGRGDYEQYF. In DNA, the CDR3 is TGTGCCAGCAGCCCGTACCTGGGGAGGGGAGACTACGAGCAGTACTTC.

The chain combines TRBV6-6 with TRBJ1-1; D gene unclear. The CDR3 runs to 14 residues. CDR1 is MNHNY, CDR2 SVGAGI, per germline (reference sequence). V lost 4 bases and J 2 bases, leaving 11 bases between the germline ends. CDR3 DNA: TGTGCCAGCAGTTTGCCGCAGCGAAACACTGAAGCTTTCTTT. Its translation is CASSLPQRNTEAFF.

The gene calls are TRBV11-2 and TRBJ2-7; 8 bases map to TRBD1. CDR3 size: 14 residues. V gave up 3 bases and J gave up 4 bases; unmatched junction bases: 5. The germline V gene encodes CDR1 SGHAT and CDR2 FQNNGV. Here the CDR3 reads CASSFVQGAYEQYF. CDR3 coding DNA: TGTGCCAGCAGCTTCGTCCAGGGGGCTTACGAGCAGTACTTC.

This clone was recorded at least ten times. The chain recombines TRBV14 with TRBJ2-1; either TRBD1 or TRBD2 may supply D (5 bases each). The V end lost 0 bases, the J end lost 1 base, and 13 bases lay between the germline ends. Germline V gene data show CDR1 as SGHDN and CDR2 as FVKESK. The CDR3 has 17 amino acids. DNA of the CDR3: TGTGCCAGCAGCCAAGATGGTACGGGGCGGTCCTACAATGAGCAGTTCTTC. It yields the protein CASSQDGTGRSYNEQFF.

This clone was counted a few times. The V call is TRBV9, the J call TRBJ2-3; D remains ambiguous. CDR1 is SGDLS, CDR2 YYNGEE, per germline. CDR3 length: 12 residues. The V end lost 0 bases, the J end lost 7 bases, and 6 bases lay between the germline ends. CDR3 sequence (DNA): TGTGCCAGCAGCGTAGGGTCTCATACGCAGTATTTT. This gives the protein CASSVGSHTQYF.

The chain's CDR3 is CAIRDDRNLYGYTF. DNA of the CDR3: TGTGCCATCAGGGATGACAGGAACCTCTATGGCTACACCTTC. The chain is built from TRBV10-3 and TRBJ1-2; possibly TRBD1 for D (6 bases). V dropped 6 bases and J dropped 4 bases, with 15 bases sitting between them. CDR3 length: 14 amino acids. Germline V gene data show CDR1 as ENHRY and CDR2 as SYGVKD.

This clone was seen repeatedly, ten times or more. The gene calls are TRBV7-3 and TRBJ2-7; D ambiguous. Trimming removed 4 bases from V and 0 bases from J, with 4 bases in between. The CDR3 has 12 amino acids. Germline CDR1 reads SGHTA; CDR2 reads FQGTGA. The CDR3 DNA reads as TGTGCCAGCAGCTCCTCCTCCTACGAGCAGTACTTC. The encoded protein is CASSSSSYEQYF.

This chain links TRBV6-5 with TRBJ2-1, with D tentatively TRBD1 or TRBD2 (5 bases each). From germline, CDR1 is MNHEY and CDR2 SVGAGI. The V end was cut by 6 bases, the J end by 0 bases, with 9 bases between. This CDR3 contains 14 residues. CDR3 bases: TGTGCCAGCAGGGGACGGAGCTCCTACAATGAGCAGTTCTTC. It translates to CASRGRSSYNEQFF.

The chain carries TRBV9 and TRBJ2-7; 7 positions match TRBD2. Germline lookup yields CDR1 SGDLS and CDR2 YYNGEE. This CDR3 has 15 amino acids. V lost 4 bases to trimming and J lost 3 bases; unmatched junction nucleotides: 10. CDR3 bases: TGTGCCAGCAGCCCCCGGGACTACTCAATCTACGAGCAGTACTTC. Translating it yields CASSPRDYSIYEQYF. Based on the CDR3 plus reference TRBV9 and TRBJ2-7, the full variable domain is DSGVTQTPKHLITATGQRVTLRCSPRSGDLSVYWYQQSLDQGLQFLIQYYNGEERAKGNILERFSAQQFPDLHSELNLSSLELGDSALYFCASSPRDYSIYEQYFGPGTRLTVT.

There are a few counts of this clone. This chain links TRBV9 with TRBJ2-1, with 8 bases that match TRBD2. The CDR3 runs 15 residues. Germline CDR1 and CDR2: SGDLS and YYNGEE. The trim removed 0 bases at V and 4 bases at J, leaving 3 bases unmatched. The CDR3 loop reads CASSVAGGPYNEQFF. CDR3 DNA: TGTGCCAGCAGCGTAGCGGGAGGGCCGTACAATGAGCAGTTCTTC.

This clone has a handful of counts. The CDR3: CAMSQGYEQYF. The CDR3, as DNA: TGTGCCATGTCGCAGGGCTACGAGCAGTACTTC. The V gene is TRBV27, the J gene TRBJ2-7, with a tentative D call TRBD1 (5 bases). This CDR3 has 11 residues. Germline assignment: CDR1 MNHEY and CDR2 SMNVEV (reference sequence). V was cut by 10 bases and J by 3 bases, with 10 bases left in between.

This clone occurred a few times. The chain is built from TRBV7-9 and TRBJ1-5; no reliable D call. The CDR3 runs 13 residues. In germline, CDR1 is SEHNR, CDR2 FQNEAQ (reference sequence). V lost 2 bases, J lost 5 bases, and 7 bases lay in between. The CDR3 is CASSLSRDQPQHF. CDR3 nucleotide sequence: TGTGCCAGCAGCTTATCGCGTGATCAGCCCCAGCATTTT.

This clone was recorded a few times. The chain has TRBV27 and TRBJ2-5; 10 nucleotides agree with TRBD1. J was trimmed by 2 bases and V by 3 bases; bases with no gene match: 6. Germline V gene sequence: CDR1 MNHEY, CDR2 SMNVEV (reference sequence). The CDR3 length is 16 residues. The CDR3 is CASSLGGGQGQETQYF. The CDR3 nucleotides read TGTGCCAGCAGTTTGGGGGGGGGACAGGGGCAAGAGACCCAGTACTTC.

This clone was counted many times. This CDR3 reads CASSPPRQSSSYNEQFF. The CDR3 coding sequence is TGTGCCAGTAGTCCGCCCCGGCAGAGCAGCTCCTACAATGAGCAGTTCTTC. The chain uses TRBV19 and TRBJ2-1, with no clear D. Trimming took off 5 bases at V and 0 bases at J, with 17 bases between the two ends. Germline V CDR1 and CDR2: LNHDA, SQIVND (reference sequence). CDR3 length: 17 amino acids.

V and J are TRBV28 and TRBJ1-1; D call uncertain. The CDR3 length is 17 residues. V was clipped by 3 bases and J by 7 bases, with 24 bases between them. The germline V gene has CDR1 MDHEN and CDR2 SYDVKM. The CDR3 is CASSFTLSARRSVEAFF. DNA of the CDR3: TGTGCCAGCAGTTTCACCCTCTCGGCACGACGCTCCGTTGAAGCTTTCTTT.

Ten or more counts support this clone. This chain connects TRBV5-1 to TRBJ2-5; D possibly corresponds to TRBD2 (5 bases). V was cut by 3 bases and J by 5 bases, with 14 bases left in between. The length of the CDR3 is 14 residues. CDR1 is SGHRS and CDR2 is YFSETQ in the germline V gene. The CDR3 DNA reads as TGCGCCAGCAGCTCGGCCGGGGTTCGGGAGACCCAGTACTTC. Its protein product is CASSSAGVRETQYF.

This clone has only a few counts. CDR3 bases: TGTGCCAGCAGCCAAGATAACCTTCTAGCGGGAAGGGGCAATGAGCAGTTCTTC. Translated, it gives CASSQDNLLAGRGNEQFF. The chain couples TRBV14 to TRBJ2-1; 9 bases align to TRBD2. The CDR3 is 18 amino acids. The V gene end was trimmed by 0 bases and the J gene end by 6 bases; junction bases not matched to a gene: 12. The germline V gene encodes CDR1 SGHDN and CDR2 FVKESK.

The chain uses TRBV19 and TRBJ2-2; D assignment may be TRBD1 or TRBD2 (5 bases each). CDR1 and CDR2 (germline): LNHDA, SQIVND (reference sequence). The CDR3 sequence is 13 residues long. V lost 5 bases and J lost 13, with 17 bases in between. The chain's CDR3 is CASSVGPATRLFF. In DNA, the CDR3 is TGTGCCAGTAGTGTGGGACCGGCCACTAGGCTGTTTTTT.

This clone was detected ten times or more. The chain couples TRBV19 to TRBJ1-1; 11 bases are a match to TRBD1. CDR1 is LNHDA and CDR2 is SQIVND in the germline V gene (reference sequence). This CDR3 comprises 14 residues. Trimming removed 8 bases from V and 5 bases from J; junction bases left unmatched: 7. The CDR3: CASSWTGGGTEAFF. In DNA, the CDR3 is TGTGCCAGTTCGTGGACAGGGGGCGGGACTGAAGCTTTCTTT.

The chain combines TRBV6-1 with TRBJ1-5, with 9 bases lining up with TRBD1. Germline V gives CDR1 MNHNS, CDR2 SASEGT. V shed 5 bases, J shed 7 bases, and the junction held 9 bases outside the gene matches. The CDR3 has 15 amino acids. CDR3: CASSFRQGEGQPQHF. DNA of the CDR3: TGTGCCAGCAGTTTTCGACAGGGGGAAGGGCAGCCCCAGCATTTT.

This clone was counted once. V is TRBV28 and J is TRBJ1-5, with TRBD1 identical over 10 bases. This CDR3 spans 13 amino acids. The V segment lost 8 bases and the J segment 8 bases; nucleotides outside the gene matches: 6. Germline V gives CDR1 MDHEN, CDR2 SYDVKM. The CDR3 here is CASRTGGNKPQHF. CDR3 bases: TGTGCCAGCCGGACAGGGGGTAACAAGCCCCAGCATTTT. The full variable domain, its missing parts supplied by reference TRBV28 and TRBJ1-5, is DVKVTQSSRYLVKRTGEKVFLECVQDMDHENMFWYRQDPGLGLRLIYFSYDVKMKEKGDIPEGYSVSREKKERFSLILESASTNQTSMYLCASRTGGNKPQHFGDGTRLSIL.